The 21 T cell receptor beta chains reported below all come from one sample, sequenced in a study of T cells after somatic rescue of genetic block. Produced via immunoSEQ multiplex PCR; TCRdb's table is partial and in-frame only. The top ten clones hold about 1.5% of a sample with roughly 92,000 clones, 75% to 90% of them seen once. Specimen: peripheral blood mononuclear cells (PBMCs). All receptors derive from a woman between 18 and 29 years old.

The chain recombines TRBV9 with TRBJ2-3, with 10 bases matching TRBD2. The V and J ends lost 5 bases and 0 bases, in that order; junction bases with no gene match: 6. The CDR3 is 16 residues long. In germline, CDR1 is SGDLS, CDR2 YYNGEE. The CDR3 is CASSIEGLASTDTQYF. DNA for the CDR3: TGTGCCAGCAGTATAGAGGGACTAGCGAGCACAGATACGCAGTATTTT.

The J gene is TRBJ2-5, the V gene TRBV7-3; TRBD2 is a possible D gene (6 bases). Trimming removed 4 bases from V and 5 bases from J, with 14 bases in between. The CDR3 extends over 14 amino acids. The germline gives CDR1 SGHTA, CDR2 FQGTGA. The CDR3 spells CASSYGGGIETQYF. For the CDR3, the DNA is TGTGCCAGCAGCTATGGGGGAGGCATTGAGACCCAGTACTTC.

The CDR3 DNA follows: TGCGCCAGCAGCGCCTACTTCAGGGGCAATCAGCCCCAGCATTTT. As protein: CASSAYFRGNQPQHF. V and J are TRBV4-1 and TRBJ1-5; weak D call: TRBD1 (5 bases). Germline CDR1 and CDR2: MGHRA and YSYEKL. The CDR3 contains 15 residues. Trimming took 5 bases from V and 2 from J, leaving 13 bases between them.

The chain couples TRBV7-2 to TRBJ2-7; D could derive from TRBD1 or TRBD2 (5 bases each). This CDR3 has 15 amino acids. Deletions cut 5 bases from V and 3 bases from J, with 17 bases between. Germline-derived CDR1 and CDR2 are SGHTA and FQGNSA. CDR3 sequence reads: CASSRRIGESYEQYF. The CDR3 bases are TGTGCCAGCAGCCGGAGAATAGGGGAGAGCTACGAGCAGTACTTC.

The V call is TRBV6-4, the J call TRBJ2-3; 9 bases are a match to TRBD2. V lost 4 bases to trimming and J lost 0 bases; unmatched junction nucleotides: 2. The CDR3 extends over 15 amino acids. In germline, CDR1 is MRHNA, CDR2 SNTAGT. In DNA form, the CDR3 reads TGTGCCAGCAGTGCCGGGACTAGCAGCACAGATACGCAGTATTTT. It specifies CASSAGTSSTDTQYF.

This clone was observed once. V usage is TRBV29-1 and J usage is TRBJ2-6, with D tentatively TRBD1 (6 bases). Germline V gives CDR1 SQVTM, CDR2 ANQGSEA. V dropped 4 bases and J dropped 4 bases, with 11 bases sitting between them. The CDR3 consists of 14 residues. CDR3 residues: CSVGGGHGANVLTF. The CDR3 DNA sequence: TGCAGCGTTGGTGGGGGACACGGGGCCAACGTCCTGACTTTC.

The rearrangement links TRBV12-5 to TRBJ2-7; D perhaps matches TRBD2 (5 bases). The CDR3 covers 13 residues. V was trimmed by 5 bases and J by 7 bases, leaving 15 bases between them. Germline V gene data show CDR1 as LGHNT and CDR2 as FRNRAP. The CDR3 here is CASGQGRAFEQYF. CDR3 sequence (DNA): TGTGCTAGTGGTCAAGGGAGAGCCTTTGAGCAGTACTTC.

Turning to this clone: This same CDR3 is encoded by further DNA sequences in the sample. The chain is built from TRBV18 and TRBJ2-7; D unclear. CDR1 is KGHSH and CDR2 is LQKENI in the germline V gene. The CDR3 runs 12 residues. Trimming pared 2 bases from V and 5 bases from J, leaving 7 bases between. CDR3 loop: CASSPLGDEQYF. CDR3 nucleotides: TGTGCCAGCTCACCATTAGGAGACGAGCAGTACTTC.

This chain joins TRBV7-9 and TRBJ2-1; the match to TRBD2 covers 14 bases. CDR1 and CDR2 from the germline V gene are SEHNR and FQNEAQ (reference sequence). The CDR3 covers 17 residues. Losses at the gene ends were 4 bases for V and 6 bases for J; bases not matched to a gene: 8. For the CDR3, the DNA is TGTGCCAGCAGCTCTTTTCGGGGACTAGCGGGAGTCAATGAGCAGTTCTTC. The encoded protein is CASSSFRGLAGVNEQFF.

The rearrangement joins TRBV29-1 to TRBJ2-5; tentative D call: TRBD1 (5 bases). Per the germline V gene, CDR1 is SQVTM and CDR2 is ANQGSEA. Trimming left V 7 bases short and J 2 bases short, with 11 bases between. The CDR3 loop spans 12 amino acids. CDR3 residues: CSAGHKQETQYF. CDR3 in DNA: TGCAGCGCCGGACACAAACAAGAGACCCAGTACTTC.

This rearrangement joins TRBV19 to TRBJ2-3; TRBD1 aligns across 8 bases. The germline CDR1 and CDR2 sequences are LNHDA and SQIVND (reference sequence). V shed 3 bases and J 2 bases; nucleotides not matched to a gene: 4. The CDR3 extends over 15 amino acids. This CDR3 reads CASSIRGLPTDTQYF. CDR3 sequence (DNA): TGTGCCAGTAGTATCAGGGGGCTTCCCACAGATACGCAGTATTTT.

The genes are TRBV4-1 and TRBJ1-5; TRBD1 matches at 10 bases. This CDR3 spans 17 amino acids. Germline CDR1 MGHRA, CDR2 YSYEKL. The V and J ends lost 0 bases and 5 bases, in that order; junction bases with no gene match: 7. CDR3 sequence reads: CASSQEPTGGAYQPQHF. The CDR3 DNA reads TGCGCCAGCAGCCAAGAACCGACAGGGGGCGCTTATCAGCCCCAGCATTTT.

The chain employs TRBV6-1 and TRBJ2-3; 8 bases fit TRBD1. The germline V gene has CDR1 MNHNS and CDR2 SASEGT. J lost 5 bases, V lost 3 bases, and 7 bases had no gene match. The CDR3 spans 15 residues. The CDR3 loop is CASSETRQGRDTQYF. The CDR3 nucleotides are TGTGCCAGCAGTGAGACAAGACAGGGGCGAGATACGCAGTATTTT.

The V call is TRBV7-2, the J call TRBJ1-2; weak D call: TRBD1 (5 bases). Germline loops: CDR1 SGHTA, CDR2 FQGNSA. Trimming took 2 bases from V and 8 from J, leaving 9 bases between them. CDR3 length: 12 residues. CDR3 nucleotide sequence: TGTGCCAGCAGCTTATTGTGGGGCGGCTACACCTTC. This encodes CASSLLWGGYTF.

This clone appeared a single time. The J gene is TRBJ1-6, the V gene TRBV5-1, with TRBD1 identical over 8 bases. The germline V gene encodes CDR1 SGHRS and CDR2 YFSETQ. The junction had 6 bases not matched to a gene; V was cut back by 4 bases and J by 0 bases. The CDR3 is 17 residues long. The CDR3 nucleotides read TGCGCCAGCAGCAGGGGGGACAGGAGCTCCTATAATTCACCCCTCCACTTT. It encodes CASSRGDRSSYNSPLHF.

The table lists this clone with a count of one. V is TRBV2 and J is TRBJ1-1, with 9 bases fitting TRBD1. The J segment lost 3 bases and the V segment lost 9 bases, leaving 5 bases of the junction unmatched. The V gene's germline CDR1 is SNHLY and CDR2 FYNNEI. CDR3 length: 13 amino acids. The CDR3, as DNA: TGTGCCAGGGAGGGACAGGGAGACACTGAAGCTTTCTTT. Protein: CAREGQGDTEAFF.

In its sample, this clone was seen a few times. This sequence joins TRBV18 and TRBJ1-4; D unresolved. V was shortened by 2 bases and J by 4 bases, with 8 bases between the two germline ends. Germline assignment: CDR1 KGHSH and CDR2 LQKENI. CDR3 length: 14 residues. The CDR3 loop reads CASSPLQSNEKLFF. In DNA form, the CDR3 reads TGTGCCAGCTCACCATTACAGAGTAATGAAAAACTGTTTTTT.

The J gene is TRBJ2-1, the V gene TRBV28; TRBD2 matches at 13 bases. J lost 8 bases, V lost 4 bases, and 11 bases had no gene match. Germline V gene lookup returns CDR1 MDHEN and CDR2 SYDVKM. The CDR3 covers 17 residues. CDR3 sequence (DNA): TGTGCCAGCAGTTCCTCCGGGACTAGCGGGATTATCTATGAGCAGTTCTTC. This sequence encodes CASSSSGTSGIIYEQFF. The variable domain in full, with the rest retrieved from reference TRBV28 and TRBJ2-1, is DVKVTQSSRYLVKRTGEKVFLECVQDMDHENMFWYRQDPGLGLRLIYFSYDVKMKEKGDIPEGYSVSREKKERFSLILESASTNQTSMYLCASSSSGTSGIIYEQFFGPGTRLTVL.

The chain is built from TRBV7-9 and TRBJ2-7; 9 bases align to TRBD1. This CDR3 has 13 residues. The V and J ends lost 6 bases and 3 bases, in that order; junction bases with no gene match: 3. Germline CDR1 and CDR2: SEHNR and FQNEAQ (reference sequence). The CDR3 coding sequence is TGTGCCAGCAGAGAGACAGGGGGCTACGAGCAGTACTTC. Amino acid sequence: CASRETGGYEQYF.

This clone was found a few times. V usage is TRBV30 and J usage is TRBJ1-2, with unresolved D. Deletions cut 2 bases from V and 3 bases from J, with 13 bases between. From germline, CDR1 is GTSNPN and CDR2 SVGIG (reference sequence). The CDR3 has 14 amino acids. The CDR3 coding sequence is TGTGCCTGGAGTTCCACAGAGAACTACTATGGCTACACCTTC. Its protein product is CAWSSTENYYGYTF. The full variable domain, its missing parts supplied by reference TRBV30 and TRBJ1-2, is SQTIHQWPATLVQPVGSPLSLECTVEGTSNPNLYWYRQAAGRGLQLLFYSVGIGQISSEVPQNLSASRPQDRQFILSSKKLLLSDSGFYLCAWSSTENYYGYTFGSGTRLTVV.

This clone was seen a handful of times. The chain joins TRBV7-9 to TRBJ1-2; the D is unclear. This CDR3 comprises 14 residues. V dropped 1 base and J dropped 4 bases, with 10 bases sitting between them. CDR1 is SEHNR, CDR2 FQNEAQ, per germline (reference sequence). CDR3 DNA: TGTGCCAGCAGCTTAGAAGAGAGCTTCTATGGCTACACCTTC. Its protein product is CASSLEESFYGYTF.